This entry describes one T cell receptor (beta chain). Its antigen remains unknown. The data stem from a study of T cell repertoires in cytomegalovirus infection. Overall study context: Researchers turned to recently identified HLA-C-restricted CMV epitopes as well as well-studied HLA-B-restricted ones. Public TCR beta signatures indicated both CMV infection and matching HLA type. Findings of the study overall: Individuals carrying CMV plus the relevant HLA were identified by cumulative frequency of public TCR beta families. HLA-C-restricted, CMV-specific TCR beta clonotypes were dominant ex vivo.

The CDR3 sequence is 14 residues long. Trimming cost V 6 bases and J 8 bases; bases outside gene matches: 6. Germline V gives CDR1 LNHDA, CDR2 SQIVND (reference sequence). A single record per CDR3 protein comes from TCRdb applying MiXCR to the reads. This sample has around 340,000 distinct CDR3 sequences, with 25% to 30% found just once. The sequence was collected from a human donor in good health (CMV status not recorded). Some clones in this sample may be carry-over from other donors' samples. This chain connects TRBV19 to TRBJ1-6; TRBD1 agrees at 8 bases. The sample was cultured PBMCs, taken from culture after CMV antigen stimulation. The CDR3 DNA is TGTGCCAGTAGCCAGGGGGCAGGTGATTCACCCCTCCACTTT. It translates to CASSQGAGDSPLHF.